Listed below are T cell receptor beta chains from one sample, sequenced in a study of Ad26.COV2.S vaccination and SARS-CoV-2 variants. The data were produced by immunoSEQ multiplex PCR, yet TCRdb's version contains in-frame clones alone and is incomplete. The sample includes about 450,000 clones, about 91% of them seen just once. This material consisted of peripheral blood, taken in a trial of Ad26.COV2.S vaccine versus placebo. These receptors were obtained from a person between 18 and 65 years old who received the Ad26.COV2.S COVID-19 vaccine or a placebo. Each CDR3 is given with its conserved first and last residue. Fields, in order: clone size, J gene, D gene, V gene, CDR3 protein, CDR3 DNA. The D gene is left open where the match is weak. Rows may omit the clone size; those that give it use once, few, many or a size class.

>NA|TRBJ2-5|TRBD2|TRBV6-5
CASSLTSGHQETQYF
TGTGCCAGCAGCCTGACTAGCGGGCACCAAGAGACCCAGTACTTC
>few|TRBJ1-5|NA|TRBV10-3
CAISESRQGNQPQHF
TGTGCCATCAGTGAGTCTAGGCAGGGCAATCAGCCCCAGCATTTT
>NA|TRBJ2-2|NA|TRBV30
CAWSVIGWGGELFF
TGTGCCTGGAGTGTAATCGGGTGGGGCGGGGAGCTGTTTTTT
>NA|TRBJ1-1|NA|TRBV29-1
CSVVGWAYTEAFF
TGCAGCGTTGTAGGCTGGGCGTACACTGAAGCTTTCTTT
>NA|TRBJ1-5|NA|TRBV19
CASSPHGQPQHF
TGTGCCAGTAGTCCCCACGGGCAGCCCCAGCATTTT
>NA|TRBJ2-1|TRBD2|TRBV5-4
CASSSQSGRRGEQFF
TGTGCCAGCAGCTCGCAGAGCGGGAGAAGGGGGGAGCAGTTCTTC
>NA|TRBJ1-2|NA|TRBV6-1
CASSEGLTDFYGYTF
TGTGCCAGCAGTGAAGGTCTGACAGATTTCTATGGCTACACCTTC
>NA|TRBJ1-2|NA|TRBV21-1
CASSKGGAQDYGYTF
TGTGCCAGCAGCAAAGGGGGGGCTCAGGACTATGGCTACACCTTC
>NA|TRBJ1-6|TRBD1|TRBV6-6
CASSYPIQGATLHF
TGTGCCAGCAGTTACCCCATCCAGGGGGCGACCCTCCACTTT
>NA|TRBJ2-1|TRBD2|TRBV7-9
CASSLAAGGPHNEQFF
TGTGCCAGCAGCTTAGCGGCGGGAGGGCCCCACAATGAGCAGTTCTTC
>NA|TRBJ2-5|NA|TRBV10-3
CAISESSGGQTQYF
TGTGCCATCAGTGAGTCGAGTGGCGGACAGACCCAGTACTTC
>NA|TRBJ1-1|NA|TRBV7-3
CASSLVAGSTEAFF
TGTGCCAGCAGCTTAGTAGCGGGGTCCACTGAAGCTTTCTTT
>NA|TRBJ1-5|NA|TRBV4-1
CASSQAVFSNQPQHF
TGCGCCAGCAGCCAAGCGGTTTTTAGCAATCAGCCCCAGCATTTT
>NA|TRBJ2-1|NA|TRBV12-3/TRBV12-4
CASSGADNEQFF
TGTGCCAGCAGTGGGGCAGACAATGAGCAGTTCTTC
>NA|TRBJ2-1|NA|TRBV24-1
CATSDLSGTHNEQFF
TGTGCCACCAGTGATTTATCCGGGACGCACAATGAGCAGTTCTTC
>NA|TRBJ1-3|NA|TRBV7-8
CASSISSSGNTIYF
TGTGCCAGCAGCATTTCCTCCTCTGGAAACACCATATATTTT
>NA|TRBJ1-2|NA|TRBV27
CASSLRRMGFYGYTF
TGTGCCAGCAGCCTCCGTCGGATGGGTTTCTATGGCTACACCTTC
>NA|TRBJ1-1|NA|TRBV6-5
CASRKNTEAFF
TGTGCCAGCAGGAAAAACACTGAAGCTTTCTTT
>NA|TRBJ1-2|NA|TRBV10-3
CAISERLPSGYTF
TGTGCCATCAGTGAGAGGCTGCCCTCTGGCTACACCTTC
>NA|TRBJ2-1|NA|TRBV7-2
CASSRQGYSYNEQFF
TGTGCCAGCAGTCGTCAGGGGTACTCCTACAATGAGCAGTTCTTC
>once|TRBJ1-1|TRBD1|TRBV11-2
CASSLRGRNTEAFF
TGTGCCAGCAGCTTGAGGGGGCGGAACACTGAAGCTTTCTTT
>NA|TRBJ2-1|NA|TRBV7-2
CASSLGQKQFF
TGTGCCAGCAGCTTAGGCCAGAAGCAGTTCTTC
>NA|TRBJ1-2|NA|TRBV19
CASRIQGDGGYTF
TGTGCCAGTAGGATACAGGGCGATGGTGGCTACACCTTC
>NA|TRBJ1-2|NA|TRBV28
CAGLTNYGYTF
TGTGCCGGCCTAACTAACTATGGCTACACCTTC
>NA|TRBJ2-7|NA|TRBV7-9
CASSLREWGYEQYF
TGTGCCAGCAGCTTGAGGGAATGGGGCTACGAGCAGTACTTC
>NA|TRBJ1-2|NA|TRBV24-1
CATSDLSGRHGYTF
TGTGCCACCAGTGATTTGTCGGGCAGGCATGGCTACACCTTC